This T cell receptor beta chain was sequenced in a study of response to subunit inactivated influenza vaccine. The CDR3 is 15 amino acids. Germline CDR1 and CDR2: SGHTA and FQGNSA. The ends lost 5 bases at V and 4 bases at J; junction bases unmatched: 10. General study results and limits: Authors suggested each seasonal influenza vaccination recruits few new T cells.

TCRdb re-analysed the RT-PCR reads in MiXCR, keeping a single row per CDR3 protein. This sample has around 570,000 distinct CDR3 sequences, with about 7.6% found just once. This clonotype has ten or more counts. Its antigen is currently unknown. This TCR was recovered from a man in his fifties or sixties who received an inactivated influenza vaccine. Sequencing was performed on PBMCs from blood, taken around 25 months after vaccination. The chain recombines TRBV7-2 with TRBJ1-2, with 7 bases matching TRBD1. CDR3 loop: CASSPGGDSPYGYTF. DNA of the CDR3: TGTGCCAGCAGCCCGGGGGGGGACAGCCCCTATGGCTACACCTTC.